This TCR beta chain was recorded in a study of blood T cell repertoires in COVID-19. Study information: Material from acute and convalescent COVID-19 was sourced from the United States, Italy and Spain. PBMCs, B-cell-depleted T cells, or T cells provided the cDNA or gDNA that made up the material.

Enrollment of patients from Seattle took place during active infection, with longitudinal follow-up. The CDR3 spans 13 residues. V shed 5 bases and J shed 0 bases, with 5 bases lying between them. CDR1 is MNHEY, CDR2 SMNVEV, per germline (reference sequence). Per the original data handling: Estimation of nucleated cell counts was performed using reference gene primer amplification. Method: immunoSEQ multiplex PCR; TCRdb's copy keeps in-frame clones and lacks some. That table is the source of V, J and clone size, and D and trimming were worked out from the DNA. The table has more than 200,000 clones, 85% to 90% seen once; the top ten hold roughly 3%.

The chain uses TRBV27 and TRBJ2-1; D remains unclear. The material sequenced was peripheral blood. The sequence came from a man aged 25-40 years with COVID-19, enrolled during active disease. The CDR3 loop is CASSTSSYNEQFF. CDR3 bases: TGTGCCAGCAGTACAAGCTCCTACAATGAGCAGTTCTTC.